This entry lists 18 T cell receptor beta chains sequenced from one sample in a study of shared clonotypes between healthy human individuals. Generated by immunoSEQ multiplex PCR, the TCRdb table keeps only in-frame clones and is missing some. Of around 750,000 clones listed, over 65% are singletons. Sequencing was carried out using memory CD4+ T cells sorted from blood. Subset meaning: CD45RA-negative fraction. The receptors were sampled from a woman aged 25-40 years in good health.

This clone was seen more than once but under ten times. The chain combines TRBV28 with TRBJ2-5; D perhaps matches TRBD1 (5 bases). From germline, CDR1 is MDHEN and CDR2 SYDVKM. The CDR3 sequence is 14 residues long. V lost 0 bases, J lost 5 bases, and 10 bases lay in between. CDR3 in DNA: TGTGCCAGCAGTTTATGGTCAGGGATGGAGACCCAGTACTTC. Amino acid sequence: CASSLWSGMETQYF.

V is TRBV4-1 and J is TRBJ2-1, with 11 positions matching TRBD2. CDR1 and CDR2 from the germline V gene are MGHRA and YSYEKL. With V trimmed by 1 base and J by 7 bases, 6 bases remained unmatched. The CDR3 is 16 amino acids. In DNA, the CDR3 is TGCGCCAGCAGCCAAGTAATCGTAGCGGGAGGGAATGAGCAGTTCTTC. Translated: CASSQVIVAGGNEQFF.

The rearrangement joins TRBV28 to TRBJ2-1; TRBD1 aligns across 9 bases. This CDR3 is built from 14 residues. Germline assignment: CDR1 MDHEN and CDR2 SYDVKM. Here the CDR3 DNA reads TGTGCTATTCGGACAGGGGCCATCTCCGGTGAGCAGTTCTTC. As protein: CAIRTGAISGEQFF.

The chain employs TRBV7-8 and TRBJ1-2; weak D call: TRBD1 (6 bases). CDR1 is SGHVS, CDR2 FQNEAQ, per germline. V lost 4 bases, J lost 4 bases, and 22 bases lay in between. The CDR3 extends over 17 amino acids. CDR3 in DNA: TGTGCCAGCAGCTCGAGAAACGACCGGGACACCCTCTATGGCTACACCTTC. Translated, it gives CASSSRNDRDTLYGYTF. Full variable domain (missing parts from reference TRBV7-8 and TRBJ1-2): GAGVSQSPRYKVAKRGQDVALRCDPISGHVSLFWYQQALGQGPEFLTYFQNEAQLDKSGLPSDRFFAERPEGSVSTLKIQRTQQEDSAVYLCASSSRNDRDTLYGYTFGSGTRLTVV.

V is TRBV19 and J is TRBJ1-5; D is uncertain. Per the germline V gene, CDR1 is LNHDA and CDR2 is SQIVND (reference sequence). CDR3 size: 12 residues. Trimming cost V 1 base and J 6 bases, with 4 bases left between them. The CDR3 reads CASSIVRQPQHF. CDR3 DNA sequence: TGTGCCAGTAGTATAGTGCGTCAGCCCCAGCATTTT.

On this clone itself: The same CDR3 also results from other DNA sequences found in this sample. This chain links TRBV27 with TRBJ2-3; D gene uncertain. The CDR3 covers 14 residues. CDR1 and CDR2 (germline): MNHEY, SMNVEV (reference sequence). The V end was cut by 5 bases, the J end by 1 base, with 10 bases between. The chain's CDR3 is CASSPDRGTDTQYF. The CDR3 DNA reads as TGTGCCAGCAGTCCGGACCGTGGCACAGATACGCAGTATTTT.

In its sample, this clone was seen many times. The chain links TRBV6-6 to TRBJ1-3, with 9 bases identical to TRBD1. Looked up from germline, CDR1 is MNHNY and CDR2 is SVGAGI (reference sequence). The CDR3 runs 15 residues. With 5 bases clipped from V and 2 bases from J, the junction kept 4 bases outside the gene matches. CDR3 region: CASSRDRDPGNTIYF. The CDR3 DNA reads TGTGCCAGCAGTAGGGACAGGGACCCTGGAAACACCATATATTTT.

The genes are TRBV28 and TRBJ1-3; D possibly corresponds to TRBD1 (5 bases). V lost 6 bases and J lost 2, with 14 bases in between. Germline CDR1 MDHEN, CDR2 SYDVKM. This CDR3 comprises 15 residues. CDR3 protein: CASRGAGGTGNTIYF. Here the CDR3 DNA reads TGTGCCAGCAGAGGGGCGGGGGGAACTGGAAACACCATATATTTT.

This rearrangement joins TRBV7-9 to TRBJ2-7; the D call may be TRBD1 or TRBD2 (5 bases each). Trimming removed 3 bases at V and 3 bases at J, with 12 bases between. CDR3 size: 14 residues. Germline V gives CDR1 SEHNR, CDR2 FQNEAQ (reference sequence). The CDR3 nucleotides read TGTGCCAGCAGCTTTGGGGGACCGCTCTACGAGCAGTACTTC. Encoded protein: CASSFGGPLYEQYF.

For the CDR3, the DNA is TGTGCCAGAAGCTTAGTAGCGGTATCCGGGGAGCTGTTTTTT. Translating it yields CARSLVAVSGELFF. J is TRBJ2-2 and V is TRBV5-3; D is possibly TRBD2 (6 bases). TRBV5-3 is recorded as an ORF, its role being uncertain. The V and J ends lost 2 bases and 6 bases respectively, with 11 bases between them. The CDR3 is 14 residues long.

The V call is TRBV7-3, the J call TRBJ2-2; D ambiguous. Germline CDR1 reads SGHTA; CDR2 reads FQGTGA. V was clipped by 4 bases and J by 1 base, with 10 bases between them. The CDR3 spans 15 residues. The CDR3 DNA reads TGTGCCAGCAGCTCGACTGGGGTGAACACCGGGGAGCTGTTTTTT. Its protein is CASSSTGVNTGELFF.

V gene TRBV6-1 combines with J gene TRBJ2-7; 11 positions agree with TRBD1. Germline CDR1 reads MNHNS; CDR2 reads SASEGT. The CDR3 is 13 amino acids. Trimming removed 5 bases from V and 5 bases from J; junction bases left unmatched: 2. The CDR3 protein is CASSRDRGDEQYF. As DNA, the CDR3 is TGTGCCAGCAGTCGGGACAGGGGGGACGAGCAGTACTTC.

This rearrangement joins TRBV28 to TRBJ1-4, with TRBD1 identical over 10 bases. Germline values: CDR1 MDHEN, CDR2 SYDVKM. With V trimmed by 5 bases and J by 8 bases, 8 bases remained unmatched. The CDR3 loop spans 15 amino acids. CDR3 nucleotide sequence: TGTGCCAGCAGTAGGACCGGGACAGGGGCCGAAAAACTGTTTTTT. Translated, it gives CASSRTGTGAEKLFF.

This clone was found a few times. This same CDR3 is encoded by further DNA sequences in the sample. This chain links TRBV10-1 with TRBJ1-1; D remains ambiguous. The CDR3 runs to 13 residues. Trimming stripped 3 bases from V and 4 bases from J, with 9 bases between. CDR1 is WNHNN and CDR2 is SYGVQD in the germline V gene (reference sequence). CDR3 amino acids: CASSESGGTEAFF. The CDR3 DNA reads TGCGCCAGCAGTGAATCGGGTGGCACTGAAGCTTTCTTT.

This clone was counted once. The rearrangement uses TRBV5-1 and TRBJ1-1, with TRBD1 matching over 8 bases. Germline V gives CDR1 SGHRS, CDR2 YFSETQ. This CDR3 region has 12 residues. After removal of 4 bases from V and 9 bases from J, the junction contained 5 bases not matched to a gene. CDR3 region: CASSRGQGQAFF. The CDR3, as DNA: TGCGCCAGCAGCCGTGGACAGGGACAAGCTTTCTTT. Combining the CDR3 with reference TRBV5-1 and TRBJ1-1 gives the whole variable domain KAGVTQTPRYLIKTRGQQVTLSCSPISGHRSVSWYQQTPGQGLQFLFEYFSETQRNKGNFPGRFSGRQFSNSRSEMNVSTLELGDSALYLCASSRGQGQAFFGQGTRLTVV.

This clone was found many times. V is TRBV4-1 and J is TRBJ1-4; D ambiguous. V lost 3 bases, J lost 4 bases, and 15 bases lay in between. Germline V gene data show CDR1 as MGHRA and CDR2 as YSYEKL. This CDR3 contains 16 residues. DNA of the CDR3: TGCGCCAGCAGCCAGCCCGCCAGGCGTAATAATGAAAAACTGTTTTTT. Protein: CASSQPARRNNEKLFF.

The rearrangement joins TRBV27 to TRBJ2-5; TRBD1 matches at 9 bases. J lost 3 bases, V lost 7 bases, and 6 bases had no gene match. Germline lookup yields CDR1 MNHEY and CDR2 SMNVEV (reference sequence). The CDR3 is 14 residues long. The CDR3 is CASNKQGAEETQYF. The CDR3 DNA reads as TGTGCCAGCAACAAACAGGGGGCGGAAGAGACCCAGTACTTC.

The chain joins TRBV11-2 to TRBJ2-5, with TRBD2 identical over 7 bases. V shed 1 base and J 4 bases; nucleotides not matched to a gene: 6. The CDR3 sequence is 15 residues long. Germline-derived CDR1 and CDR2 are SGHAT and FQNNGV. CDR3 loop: CASSLGAGDGETQYF. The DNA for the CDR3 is TGTGCCAGCAGCTTAGGGGCGGGAGACGGAGAGACCCAGTACTTC.